This TCR beta chain was recorded in a study of blood T cells in healthy people across ages. Notes on the study in general: When set beside aged donors, long-lived donors presented more naive CD4+ cells and higher diversity.

Combining a sample-barcoded 5' primer with a J-beta primer mix, a second PCR ran for roughly 7 to 12 cycles. MiXCR, applied by TCRdb to the 5' RACE reads, yields one record per CDR3 protein. The sample holds more than 650,000 distinct CDR3 sequences; around 25% are singletons and the top ten take about 2.9%. CDR3 length: 14 residues. V lost 5 bases to trimming and J lost 7 bases, with 15 bases between them. Per the germline V gene, CDR1 is MNHEY and CDR2 is SVGEGT. On this clonotype: The antigen remains undetermined.

This sample also appeared in a second study, on T cells of mothers and their children.

Sequencing used blood. The chain joins TRBV6-2 or TRBV6-3 to TRBJ2-4; D may be TRBD2 (6 bases). The clonotype originates from a boy younger than 18 in good health. The CDR3 DNA sequence: TGTGCCAGCAGTCATACCGGGGGAGCTAACATTCAGTACTTC. It encodes CASSHTGGANIQYF.